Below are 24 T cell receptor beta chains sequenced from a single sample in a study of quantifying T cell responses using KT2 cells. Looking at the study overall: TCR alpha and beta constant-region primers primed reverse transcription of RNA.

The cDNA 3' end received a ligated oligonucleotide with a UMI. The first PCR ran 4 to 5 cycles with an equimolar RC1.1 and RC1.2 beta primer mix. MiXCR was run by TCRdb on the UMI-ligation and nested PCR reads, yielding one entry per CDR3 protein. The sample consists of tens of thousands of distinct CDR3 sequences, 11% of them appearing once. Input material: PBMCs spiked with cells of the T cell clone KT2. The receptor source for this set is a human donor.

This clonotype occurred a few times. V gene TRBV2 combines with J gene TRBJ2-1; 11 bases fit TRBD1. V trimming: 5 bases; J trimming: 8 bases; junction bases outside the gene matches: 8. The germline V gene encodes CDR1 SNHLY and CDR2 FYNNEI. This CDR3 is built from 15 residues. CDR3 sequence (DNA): TGTGCCAGCAGTCCCAGGGACAGGGGGTACGATGAGCAGTTCTTC. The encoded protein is CASSPRDRGYDEQFF. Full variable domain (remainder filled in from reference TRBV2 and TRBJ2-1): EPEVTQTPSHQVTQMGQEVILRCVPISNHLYFYWYRQILGQKVEFLVSFYNNEISEKSEIFDDQFSVERPDGSNFTLKIRSTKLEDSAMYFCASSPRDRGYDEQFFGPGTRLTVL.

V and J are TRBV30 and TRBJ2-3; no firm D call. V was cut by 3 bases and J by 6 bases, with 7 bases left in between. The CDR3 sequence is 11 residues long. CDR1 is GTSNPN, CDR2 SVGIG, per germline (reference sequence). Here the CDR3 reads CAWSPGDTQYF. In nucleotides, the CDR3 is TGTGCCTGGAGCCCTGGGGATACGCAGTATTTT. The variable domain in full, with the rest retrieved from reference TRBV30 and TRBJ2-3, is SQTIHQWPATLVQPVGSPLSLECTVEGTSNPNLYWYRQAAGRGLQLLFYSVGIGQISSEVPQNLSASRPQDRQFILSSKKLLLSDSGFYLCAWSPGDTQYFGPGTRLTVL.

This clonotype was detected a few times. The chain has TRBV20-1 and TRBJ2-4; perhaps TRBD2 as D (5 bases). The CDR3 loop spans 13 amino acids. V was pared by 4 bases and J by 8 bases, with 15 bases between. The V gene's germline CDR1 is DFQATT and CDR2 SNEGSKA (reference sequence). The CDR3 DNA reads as TGCAGTGCTACTGAGGGAATACCGGACATTCAGTACTTC. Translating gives CSATEGIPDIQYF.

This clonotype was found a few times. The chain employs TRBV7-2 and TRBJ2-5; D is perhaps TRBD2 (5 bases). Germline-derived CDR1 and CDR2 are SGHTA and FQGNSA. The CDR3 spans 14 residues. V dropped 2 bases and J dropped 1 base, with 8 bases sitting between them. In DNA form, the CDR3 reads TGTGCCAGCAGCTTACGGGGAGTCCAAGAGACCCAGTACTTC. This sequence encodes CASSLRGVQETQYF.

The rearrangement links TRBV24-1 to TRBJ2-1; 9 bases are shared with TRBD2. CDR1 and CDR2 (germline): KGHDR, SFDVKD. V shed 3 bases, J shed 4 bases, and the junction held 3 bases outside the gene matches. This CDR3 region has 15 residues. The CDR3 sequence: CATSDAGGQYNEQFF. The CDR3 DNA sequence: TGTGCCACCAGTGATGCGGGAGGGCAATACAATGAGCAGTTCTTC.

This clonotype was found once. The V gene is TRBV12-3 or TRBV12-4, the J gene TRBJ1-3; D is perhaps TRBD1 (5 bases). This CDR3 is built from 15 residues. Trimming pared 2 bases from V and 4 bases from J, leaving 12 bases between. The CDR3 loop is CASSLRGREGNTIYF. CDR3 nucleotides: TGTGCCAGCAGTTTAAGGGGAAGAGAGGGAAACACCATATATTTT.

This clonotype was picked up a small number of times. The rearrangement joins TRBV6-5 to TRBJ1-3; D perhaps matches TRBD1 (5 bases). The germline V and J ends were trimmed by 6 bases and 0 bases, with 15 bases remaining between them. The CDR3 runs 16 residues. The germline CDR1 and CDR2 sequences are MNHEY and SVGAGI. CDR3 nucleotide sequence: TGTGCCAGCAGCCCACCGGGACGCCGCTCTGGAAACACCATATATTTT. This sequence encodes CASSPPGRRSGNTIYF.

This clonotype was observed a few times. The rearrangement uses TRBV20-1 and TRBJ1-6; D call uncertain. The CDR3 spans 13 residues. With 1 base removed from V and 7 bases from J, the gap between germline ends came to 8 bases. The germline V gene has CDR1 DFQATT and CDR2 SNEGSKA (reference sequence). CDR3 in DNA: TGCAGTGCTAGAGCAGGTGGGAATTCACCCCTCCACTTT. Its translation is CSARAGGNSPLHF.

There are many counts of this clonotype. CDR3 in amino acids: CASSLYSGASNEQFF. In DNA form, the CDR3 reads TGCGCCAGCAGCTTGTATAGCGGAGCATCCAATGAGCAGTTCTTC. This chain links TRBV5-1 with TRBJ2-1; a possible D gene is TRBD2 (6 bases). From germline, CDR1 is SGHRS and CDR2 YFSETQ. Trimming removed 1 base at V and 6 bases at J, with 14 bases between. CDR3 length: 15 amino acids. Looking up the rest from reference TRBV5-1 and TRBJ2-1 gives the full variable domain: KAGVTQTPRYLIKTRGQQVTLSCSPISGHRSVSWYQQTPGQGLQFLFEYFSETQRNKGNFPGRFSGRQFSNSRSEMNVSTLELGDSALYLCASSLYSGASNEQFFGPGTRLTVL.

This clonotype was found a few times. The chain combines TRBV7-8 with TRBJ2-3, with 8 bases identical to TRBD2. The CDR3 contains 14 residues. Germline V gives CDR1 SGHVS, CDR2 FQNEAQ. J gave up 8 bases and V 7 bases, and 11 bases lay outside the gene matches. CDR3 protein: CASNAREGAGTQYF. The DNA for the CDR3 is TGTGCCAGCAACGCCCGGGAGGGAGCGGGTACGCAGTATTTT. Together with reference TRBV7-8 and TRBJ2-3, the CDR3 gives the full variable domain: GAGVSQSPRYKVAKRGQDVALRCDPISGHVSLFWYQQALGQGPEFLTYFQNEAQLDKSGLPSDRFFAERPEGSVSTLKIQRTQQEDSAVYLCASNAREGAGTQYFGPGTRLTVL.

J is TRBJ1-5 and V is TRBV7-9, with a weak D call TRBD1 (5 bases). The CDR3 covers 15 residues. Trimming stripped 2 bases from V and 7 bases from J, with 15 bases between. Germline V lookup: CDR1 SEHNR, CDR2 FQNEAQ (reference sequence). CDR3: CASSLTRTRRQPQHF. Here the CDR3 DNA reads TGTGCCAGCAGCTTAACTAGGACAAGGAGGCAGCCCCAGCATTTT.

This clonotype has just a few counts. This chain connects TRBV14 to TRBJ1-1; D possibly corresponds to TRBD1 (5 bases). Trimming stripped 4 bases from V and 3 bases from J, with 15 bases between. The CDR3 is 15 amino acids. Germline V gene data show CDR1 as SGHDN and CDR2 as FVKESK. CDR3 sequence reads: CASSLWPQGYTEAFF. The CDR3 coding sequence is TGTGCCAGCAGCCTTTGGCCCCAGGGATACACTGAAGCTTTCTTT.

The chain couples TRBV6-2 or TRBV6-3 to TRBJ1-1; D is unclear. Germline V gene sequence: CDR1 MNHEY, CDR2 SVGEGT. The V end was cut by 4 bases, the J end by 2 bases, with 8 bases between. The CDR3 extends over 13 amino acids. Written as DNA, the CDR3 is TGTGCCAGCAGTTGGGGAGCCAACACTGAAGCTTTCTTT. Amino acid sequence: CASSWGANTEAFF.

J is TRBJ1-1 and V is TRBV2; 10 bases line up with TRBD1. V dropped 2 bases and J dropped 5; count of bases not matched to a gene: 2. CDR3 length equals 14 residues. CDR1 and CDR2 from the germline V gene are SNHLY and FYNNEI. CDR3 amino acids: CASSERDRGTEAFF. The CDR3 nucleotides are TGTGCCAGCAGTGAAAGGGACAGGGGTACTGAAGCTTTCTTT.

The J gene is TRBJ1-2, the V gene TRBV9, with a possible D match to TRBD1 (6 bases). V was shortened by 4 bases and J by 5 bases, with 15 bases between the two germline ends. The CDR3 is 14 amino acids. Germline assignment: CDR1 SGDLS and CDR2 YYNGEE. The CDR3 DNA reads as TGTGCCAGCAGCCCCGAACAGGGTTTATATGGCTACACCTTC. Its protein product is CASSPEQGLYGYTF.

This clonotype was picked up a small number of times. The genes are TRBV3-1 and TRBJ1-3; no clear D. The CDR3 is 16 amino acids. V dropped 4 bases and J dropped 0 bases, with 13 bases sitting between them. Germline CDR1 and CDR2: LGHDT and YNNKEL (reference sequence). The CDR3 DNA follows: TGTGCCAGCAGCCCGCTTGCAGGAAACTCTGGAAACACCATATATTTT. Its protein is CASSPLAGNSGNTIYF. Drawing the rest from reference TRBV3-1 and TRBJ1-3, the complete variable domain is DTAVSQTPKYLVTQMGNDKSIKCEQNLGHDTMYWYKQDSKKFLKIMFSYNNKELIINETVPNRFSPKSPDKAHLNLHINSLELGDSAVYFCASSPLAGNSGNTIYFGEGSWLTVV.

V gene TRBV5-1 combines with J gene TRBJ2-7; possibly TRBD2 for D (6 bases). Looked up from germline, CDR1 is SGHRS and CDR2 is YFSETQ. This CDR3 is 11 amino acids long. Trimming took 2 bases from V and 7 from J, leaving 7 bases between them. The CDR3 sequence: CASSFGGEQYF. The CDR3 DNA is TGCGCCAGCAGCTTCGGGGGTGAGCAGTACTTC.

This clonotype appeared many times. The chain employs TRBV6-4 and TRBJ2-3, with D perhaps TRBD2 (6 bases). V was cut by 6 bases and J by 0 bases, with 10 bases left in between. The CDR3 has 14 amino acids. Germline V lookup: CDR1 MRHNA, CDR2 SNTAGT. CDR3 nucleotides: TGTGCCAGCAGAGCCGGGGGAAGCACAGATACGCAGTATTTT. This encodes CASRAGGSTDTQYF.

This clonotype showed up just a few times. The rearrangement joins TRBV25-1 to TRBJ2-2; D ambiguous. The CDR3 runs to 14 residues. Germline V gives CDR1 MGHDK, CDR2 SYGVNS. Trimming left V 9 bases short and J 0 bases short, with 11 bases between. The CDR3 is CASLSASNTGELFF. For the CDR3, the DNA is TGTGCCAGTCTATCGGCTTCGAACACCGGGGAGCTGTTTTTT.

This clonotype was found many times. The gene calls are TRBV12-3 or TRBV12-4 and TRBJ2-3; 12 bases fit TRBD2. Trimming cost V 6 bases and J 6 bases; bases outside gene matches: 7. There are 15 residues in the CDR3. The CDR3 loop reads CASSRRLAGADTQYF. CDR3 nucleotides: TGTGCCAGCAGCCGTCGACTAGCGGGAGCGGATACGCAGTATTTT.

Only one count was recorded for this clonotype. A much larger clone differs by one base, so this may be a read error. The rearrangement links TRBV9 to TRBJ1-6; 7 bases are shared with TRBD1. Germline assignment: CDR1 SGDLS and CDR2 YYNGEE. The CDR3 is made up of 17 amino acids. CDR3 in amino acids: CASSVAAGGGINSPLNF. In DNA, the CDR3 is TGTGCCAGCAGCGTAGCCGCAGGAGGGGGCATTAATTCACCCCTCAACTTT.

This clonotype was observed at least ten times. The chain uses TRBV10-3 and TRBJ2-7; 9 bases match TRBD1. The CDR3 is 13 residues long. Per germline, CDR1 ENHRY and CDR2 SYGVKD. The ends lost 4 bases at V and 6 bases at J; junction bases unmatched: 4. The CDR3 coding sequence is TGTGCCATCAGTGGGGGACAGGGCGCCGAGCAGTACTTC. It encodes CAISGGQGAEQYF.

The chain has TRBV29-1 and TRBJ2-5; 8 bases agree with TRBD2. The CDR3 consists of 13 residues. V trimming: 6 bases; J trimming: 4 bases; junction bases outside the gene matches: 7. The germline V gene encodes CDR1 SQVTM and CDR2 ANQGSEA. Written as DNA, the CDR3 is TGCAGCGTCACCGCGGGGGGTTCAGAGACCCAGTACTTC. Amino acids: CSVTAGGSETQYF.

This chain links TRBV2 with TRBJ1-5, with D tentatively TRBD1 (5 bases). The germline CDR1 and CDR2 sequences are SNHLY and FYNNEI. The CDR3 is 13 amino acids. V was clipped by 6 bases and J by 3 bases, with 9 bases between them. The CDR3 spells CASRPGYNQPQHF. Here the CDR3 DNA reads TGTGCCAGCAGACCAGGGTACAATCAGCCCCAGCATTTT. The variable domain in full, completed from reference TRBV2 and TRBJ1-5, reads EPEVTQTPSHQVTQMGQEVILRCVPISNHLYFYWYRQILGQKVEFLVSFYNNEISEKSEIFDDQFSVERPDGSNFTLKIRSTKLEDSAMYFCASRPGYNQPQHFGDGTRLSIL.